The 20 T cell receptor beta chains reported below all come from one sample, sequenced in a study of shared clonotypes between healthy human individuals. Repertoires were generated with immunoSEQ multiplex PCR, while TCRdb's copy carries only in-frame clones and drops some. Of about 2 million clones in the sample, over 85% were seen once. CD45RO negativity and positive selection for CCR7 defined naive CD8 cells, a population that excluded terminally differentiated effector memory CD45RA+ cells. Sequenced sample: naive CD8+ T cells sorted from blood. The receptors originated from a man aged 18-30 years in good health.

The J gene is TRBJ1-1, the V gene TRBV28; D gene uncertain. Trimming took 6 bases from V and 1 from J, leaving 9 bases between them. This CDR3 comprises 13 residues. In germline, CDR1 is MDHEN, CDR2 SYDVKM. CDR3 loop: CASRFNGNTEAFF. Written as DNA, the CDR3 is TGTGCCAGCAGATTCAACGGGAACACTGAAGCTTTCTTT. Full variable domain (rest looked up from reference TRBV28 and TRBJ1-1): DVKVTQSSRYLVKRTGEKVFLECVQDMDHENMFWYRQDPGLGLRLIYFSYDVKMKEKGDIPEGYSVSREKKERFSLILESASTNQTSMYLCASRFNGNTEAFFGQGTRLTVV.

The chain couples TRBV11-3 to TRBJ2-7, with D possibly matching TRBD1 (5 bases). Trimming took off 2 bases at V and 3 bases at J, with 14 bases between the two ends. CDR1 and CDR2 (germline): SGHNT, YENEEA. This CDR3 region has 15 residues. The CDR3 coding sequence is TGTGCCAGCAGCTTATGGTCGGGCCAGGGCTACGAGCAGTACTTC. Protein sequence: CASSLWSGQGYEQYF.

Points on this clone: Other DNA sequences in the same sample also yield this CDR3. CDR3 DNA: TGTGCCAGCAGCCCAGACAGGAGCTCTGGAAACACCATATATTTT. It yields the protein CASSPDRSSGNTIYF. V and J are TRBV7-6 and TRBJ1-3; the D gene is possibly TRBD1 (6 bases). This CDR3 region has 15 residues. CDR1 is SGHVS, CDR2 FNYEAQ, per germline. The ends were cut back, 5 bases at V and 0 bases at J, with 11 bases in the middle.

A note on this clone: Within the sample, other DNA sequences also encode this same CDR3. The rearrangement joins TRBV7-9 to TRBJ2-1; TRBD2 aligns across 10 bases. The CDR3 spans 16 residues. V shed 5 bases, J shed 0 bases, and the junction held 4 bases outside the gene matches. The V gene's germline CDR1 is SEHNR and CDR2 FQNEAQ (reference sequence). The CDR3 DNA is TGTGCCAGCAGCCCTAGCGGGGGCAGCTCCTACAATGAGCAGTTCTTC. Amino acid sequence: CASSPSGGSSYNEQFF.

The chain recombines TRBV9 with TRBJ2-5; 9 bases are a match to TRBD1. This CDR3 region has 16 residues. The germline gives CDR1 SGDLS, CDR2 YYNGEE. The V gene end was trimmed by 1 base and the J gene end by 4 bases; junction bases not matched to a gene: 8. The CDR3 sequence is CASSVSGTGRRETQYF. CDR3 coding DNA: TGTGCCAGCAGCGTATCCGGGACAGGGCGACGAGAGACCCAGTACTTC.

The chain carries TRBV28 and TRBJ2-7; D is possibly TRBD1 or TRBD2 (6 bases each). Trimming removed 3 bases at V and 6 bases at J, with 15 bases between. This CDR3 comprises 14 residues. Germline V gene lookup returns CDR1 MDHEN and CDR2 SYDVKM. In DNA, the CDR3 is TGTGCCAGCAGTTTTGGCAGGGGAGGACTCGAGCAGTACTTC. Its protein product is CASSFGRGGLEQYF.

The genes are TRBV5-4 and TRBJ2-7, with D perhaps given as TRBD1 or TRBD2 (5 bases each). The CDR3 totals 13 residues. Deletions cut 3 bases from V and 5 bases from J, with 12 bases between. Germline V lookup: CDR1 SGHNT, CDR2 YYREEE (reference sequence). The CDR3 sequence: CASSSGLDHEQYF. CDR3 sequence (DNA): TGTGCCAGCAGCTCGGGGCTGGACCACGAGCAGTACTTC.

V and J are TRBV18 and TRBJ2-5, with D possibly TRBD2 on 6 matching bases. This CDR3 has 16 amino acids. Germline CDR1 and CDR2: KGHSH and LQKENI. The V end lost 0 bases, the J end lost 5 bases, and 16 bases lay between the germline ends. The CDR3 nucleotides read TGTGCCAGCTCACCACCGGCGGTGCGGGGCCACGAGACCCAGTACTTC. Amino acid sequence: CASSPPAVRGHETQYF.

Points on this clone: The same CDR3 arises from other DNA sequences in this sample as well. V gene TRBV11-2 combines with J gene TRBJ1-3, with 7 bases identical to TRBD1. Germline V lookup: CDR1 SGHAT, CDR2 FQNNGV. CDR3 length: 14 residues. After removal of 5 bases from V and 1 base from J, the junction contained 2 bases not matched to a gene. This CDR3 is CASSPTGSGNTIYF. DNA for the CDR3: TGTGCCAGCAGCCCGACAGGGTCTGGAAACACCATATATTTT.

The CDR3 loop reads CASSVEAGVSYEQYF. The CDR3 bases are TGTGCCAGCAGCGTAGAGGCAGGGGTCTCCTACGAGCAGTACTTC. The chain carries TRBV9 and TRBJ2-7; D possibly corresponds to TRBD1 (6 bases). The V end was cut by 0 bases, the J end by 0 bases, with 10 bases between. Looked up from germline, CDR1 is SGDLS and CDR2 is YYNGEE. This CDR3 has 15 amino acids.

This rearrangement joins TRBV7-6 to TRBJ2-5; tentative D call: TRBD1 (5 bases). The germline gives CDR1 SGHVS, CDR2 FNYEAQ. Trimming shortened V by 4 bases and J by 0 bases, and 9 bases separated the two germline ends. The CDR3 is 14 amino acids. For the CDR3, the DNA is TGTGCCAGCAGCTCGACAGTCGACCAAGAGACCCAGTACTTC. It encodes CASSSTVDQETQYF.

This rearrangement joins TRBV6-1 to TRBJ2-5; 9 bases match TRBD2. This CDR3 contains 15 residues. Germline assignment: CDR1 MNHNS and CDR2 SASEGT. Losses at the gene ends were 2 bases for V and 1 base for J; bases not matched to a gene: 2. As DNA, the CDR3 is TGTGCCAGCAGTGAATGGACTAGCGCCCAAGAGACCCAGTACTTC. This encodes CASSEWTSAQETQYF.

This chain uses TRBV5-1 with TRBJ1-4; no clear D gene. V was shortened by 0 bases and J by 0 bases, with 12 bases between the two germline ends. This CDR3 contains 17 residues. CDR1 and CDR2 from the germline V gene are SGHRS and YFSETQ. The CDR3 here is CASSLAYGTSTNEKLFF. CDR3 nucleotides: TGCGCCAGCAGCTTGGCCTACGGAACTTCAACTAATGAAAAACTGTTTTTT.

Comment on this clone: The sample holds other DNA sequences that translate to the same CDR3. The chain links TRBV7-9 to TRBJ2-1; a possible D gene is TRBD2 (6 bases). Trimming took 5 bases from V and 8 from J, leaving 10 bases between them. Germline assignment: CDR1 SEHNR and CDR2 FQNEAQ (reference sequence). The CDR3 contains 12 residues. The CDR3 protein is CASSPGGYEQFF. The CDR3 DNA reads TGTGCCAGCAGCCCCGGGGGATATGAGCAGTTCTTC.

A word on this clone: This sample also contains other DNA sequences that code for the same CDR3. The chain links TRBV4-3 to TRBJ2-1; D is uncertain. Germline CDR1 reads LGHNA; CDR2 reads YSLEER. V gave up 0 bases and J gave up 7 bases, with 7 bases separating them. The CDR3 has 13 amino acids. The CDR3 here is CASSQDSLNEQFF. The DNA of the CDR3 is TGCGCCAGCAGCCAAGATTCCCTTAATGAGCAGTTCTTC.

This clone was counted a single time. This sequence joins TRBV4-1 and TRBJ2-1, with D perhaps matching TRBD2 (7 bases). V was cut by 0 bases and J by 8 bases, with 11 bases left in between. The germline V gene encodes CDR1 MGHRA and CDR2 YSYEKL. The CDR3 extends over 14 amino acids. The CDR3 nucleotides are TGCGCCAGCAGCCAAGAAAGGGGGGGCGATGAGCAGTTCTTC. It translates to CASSQERGGDEQFF.

The CDR3 region has the DNA TGTGCCAGCACCGATAGCCCCAGTGAGCAGTTCTTC. Residues: CASTDSPSEQFF. The rearrangement links TRBV9 to TRBJ2-1; D is ambiguous. With 6 bases removed from V and 9 bases from J, the gap between germline ends came to 13 bases. Germline V gene sequence: CDR1 SGDLS, CDR2 YYNGEE. CDR3 size: 12 residues.

CDR3 amino acids: CASSWPGGHEQYF. The CDR3 DNA reads TGTGCCAGCAGCTGGCCAGGGGGGCACGAGCAGTACTTC. This chain joins TRBV27 and TRBJ2-7; D possibly corresponds to TRBD1 (7 bases). The germline V gene has CDR1 MNHEY and CDR2 SMNVEV (reference sequence). V was trimmed by 6 bases and J by 5 bases, leaving 14 bases between them. There are 13 residues in the CDR3.

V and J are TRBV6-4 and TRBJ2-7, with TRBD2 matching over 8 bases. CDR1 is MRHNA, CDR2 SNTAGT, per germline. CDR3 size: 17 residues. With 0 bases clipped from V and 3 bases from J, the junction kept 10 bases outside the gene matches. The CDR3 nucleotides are TGTGCCAGCAGTGACTCCTCTAGCGGGTTACGCAACTACGAGCAGTACTTC. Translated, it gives CASSDSSSGLRNYEQYF.

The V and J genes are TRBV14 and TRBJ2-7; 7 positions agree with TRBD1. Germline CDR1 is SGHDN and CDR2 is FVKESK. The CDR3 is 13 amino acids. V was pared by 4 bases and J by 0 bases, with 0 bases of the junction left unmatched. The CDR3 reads CASSRDSSYEQYF. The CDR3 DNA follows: TGTGCCAGCAGCCGGGACAGCTCCTACGAGCAGTACTTC. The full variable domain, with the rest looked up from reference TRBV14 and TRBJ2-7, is EAGVTQFPSHSVIEKGQTVTLRCDPISGHDNLYWYRRVMGKEIKFLLHFVKESKQDESGMPNNRFLAERTGGTYSTLKVQPAELEDSGVYFCASSRDSSYEQYFGPGTRLTVT.